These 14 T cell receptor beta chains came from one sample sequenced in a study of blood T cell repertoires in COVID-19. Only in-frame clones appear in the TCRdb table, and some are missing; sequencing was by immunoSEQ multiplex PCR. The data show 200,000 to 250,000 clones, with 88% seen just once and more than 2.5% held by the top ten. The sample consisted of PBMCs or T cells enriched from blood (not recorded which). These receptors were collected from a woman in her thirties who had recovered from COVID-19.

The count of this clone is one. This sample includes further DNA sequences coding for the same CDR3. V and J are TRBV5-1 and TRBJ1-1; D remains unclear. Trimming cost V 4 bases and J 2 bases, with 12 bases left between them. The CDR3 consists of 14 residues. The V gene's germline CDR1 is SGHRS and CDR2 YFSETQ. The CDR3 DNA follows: TGCGCCAGCAGCCCTGACACCCTCAACACTGAAGCTTTCTTT. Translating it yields CASSPDTLNTEAFF.

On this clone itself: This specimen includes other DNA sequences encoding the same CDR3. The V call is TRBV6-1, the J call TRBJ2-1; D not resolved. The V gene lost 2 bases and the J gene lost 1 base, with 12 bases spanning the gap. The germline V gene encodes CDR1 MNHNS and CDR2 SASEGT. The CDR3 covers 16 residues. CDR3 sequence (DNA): TGTGCCAGCAGTGAATACGTACAGTCTTCCTACAATGAGCAGTTCTTC. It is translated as CASSEYVQSSYNEQFF.

This chain's CDR3 is CASSSQDRESNSPLHF. The CDR3, as DNA: TGTGCCAGCAGCTCCCAGGACAGGGAAAGTAATTCACCCCTCCACTTT. This sequence joins TRBV11-2 and TRBJ1-6, with 8 bases lining up with TRBD1. V lost 4 bases, J lost 6 bases, and 8 bases stayed unmatched. Germline values: CDR1 SGHAT, CDR2 FQNNGV. This CDR3 has 16 amino acids.

The CDR3 DNA is TGTGCCAGTATCGGAGGGGTTAGGAATCAGCCCCAGCATTTT. The encoded protein is CASIGGVRNQPQHF. The chain combines TRBV19 with TRBJ1-5, with a possible D match to TRBD1 (5 bases). Germline CDR1 and CDR2: LNHDA and SQIVND (reference sequence). CDR3 length: 14 residues. The V and J ends lost 7 bases and 4 bases respectively, with 14 bases between them. The variable domain in full, with the rest retrieved from reference TRBV19 and TRBJ1-5, is DGGITQSPKYLFRKEGQNVTLSCEQNLNHDAMYWYRQDPGQGLRLIYYSQIVNDFQKGDIAEGYSVSREKKESFPLTVTSAQKNPTAFYLCASIGGVRNQPQHFGDGTRLSIL.

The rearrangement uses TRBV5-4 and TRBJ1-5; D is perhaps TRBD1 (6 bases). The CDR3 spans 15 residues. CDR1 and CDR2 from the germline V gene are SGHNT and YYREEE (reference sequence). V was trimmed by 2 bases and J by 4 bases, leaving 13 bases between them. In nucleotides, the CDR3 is TGTGCCAGCAGCTTATACGGACAGATAAATCAGCCCCAGCATTTT. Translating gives CASSLYGQINQPQHF.

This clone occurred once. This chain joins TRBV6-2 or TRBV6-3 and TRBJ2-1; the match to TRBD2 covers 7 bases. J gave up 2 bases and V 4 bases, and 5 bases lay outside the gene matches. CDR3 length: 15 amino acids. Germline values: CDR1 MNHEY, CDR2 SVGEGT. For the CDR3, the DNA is TGTGCCAGCAGTTTGGGGACTATAACCTACAATGAGCAGTTCTTC. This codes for CASSLGTITYNEQFF.

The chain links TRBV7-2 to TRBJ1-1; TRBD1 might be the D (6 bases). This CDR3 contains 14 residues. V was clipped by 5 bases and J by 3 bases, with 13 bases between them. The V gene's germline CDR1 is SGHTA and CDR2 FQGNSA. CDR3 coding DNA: TGTGCCAGCAGCCCGGCAGGGGCGGACACTGAAGCTTTCTTT. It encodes CASSPAGADTEAFF.

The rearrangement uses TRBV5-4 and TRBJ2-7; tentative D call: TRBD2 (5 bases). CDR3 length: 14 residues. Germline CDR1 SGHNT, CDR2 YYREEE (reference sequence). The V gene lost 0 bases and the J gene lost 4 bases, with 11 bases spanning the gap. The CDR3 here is CASSLGPPGYEQYF. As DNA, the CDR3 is TGTGCCAGCAGCTTGGGACCGCCGGGGTACGAGCAGTACTTC.

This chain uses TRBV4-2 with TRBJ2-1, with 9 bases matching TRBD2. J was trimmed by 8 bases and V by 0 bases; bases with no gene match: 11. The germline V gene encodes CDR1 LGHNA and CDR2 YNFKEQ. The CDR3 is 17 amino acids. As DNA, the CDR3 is TGTGCCAGCAGCCAAGAAAAATCGCGGGGGGGCCGCGATGAGCAGTTCTTC. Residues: CASSQEKSRGGRDEQFF.

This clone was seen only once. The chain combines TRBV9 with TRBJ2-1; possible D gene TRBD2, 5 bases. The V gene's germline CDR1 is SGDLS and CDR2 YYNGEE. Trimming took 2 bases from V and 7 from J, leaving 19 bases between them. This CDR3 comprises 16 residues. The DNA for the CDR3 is TGTGCCAGCAGCGTCGTAGGACGAGGGCTTAGAAATGAGCAGTTCTTC. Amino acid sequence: CASSVVGRGLRNEQFF.

The CDR3 spells CASSLGTHSGNTIYF. Here the CDR3 DNA reads TGTGCCAGCAGCCTAGGGACACACTCTGGAAACACCATATATTTT. The chain uses TRBV7-2 and TRBJ1-3, with D perhaps matching TRBD1 (6 bases). The CDR3 length is 15 residues. Germline V gene sequence: CDR1 SGHTA, CDR2 FQGNSA. V was shortened by 5 bases and J by 0 bases, with 11 bases between the two germline ends.

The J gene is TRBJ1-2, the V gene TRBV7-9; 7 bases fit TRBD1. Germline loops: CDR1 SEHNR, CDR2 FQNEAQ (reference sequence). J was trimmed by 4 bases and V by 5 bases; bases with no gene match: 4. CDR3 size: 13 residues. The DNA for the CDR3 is TGTGCCAGCAGCCCGACAGGGTCCTATGGCTACACCTTC. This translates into CASSPTGSYGYTF. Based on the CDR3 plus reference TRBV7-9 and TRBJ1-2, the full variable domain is DTGVSQNPRHKITKRGQNVTFRCDPISEHNRLYWYRQTLGQGPEFLTYFQNEAQLEKSRLLSDRFSAERPKGSFSTLEIQRTEQGDSAMYLCASSPTGSYGYTFGSGTRLTVV.

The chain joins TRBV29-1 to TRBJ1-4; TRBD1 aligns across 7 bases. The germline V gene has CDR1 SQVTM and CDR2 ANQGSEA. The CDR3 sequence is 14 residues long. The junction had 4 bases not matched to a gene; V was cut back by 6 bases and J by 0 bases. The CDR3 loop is CSVAQGATNEKLFF. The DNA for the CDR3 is TGCAGCGTGGCGCAGGGGGCAACTAATGAAAAACTGTTTTTT.

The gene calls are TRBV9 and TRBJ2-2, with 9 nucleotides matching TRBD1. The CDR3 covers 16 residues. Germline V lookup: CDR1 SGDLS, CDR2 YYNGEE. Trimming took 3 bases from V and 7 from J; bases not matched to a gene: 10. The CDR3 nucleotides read TGTGCCAGCAGCGATCTTCGACAGGGGGTTAACGGGGAGCTGTTTTTT. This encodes CASSDLRQGVNGELFF. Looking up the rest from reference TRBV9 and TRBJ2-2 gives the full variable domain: DSGVTQTPKHLITATGQRVTLRCSPRSGDLSVYWYQQSLDQGLQFLIQYYNGEERAKGNILERFSAQQFPDLHSELNLSSLELGDSALYFCASSDLRQGVNGELFFGEGSRLTVL.